Listed below are T cell receptor beta chains from one sample, sequenced in a study of shared clonotypes between healthy human individuals. Measured with immunoSEQ multiplex PCR; TCRdb has only the in-frame clones, and not every one. Of approximately 740,000 clones in the sample, 90% to 95% were seen once. Material for sequencing was naive CD8+ T cells sorted from blood. The receptors were gathered from a young man in good health. Both conserved end residues are part of each CDR3. The D gene is left open where the match is weak.

>-|TRBJ2-7|TRBV6-1
CASELGSPFYEQYF
TGTGCCAGCGAGCTTGGCAGCCCTTTCTACGAGCAGTACTTC
>-|TRBJ1-1|TRBV19
CASSSALWETNTEAFF
TGTGCCAGTAGTTCGGCACTCTGGGAGACGAACACTGAAGCTTTCTTT
>-|TRBJ2-2|TRBV6-1
CASSDPAGSSGELFF
TGTGCCAGCAGTGATCCGGCAGGGAGCTCCGGGGAGCTGTTTTTT
>-|TRBJ2-1|TRBV7-8
CASSFARSSRDNEQFF
TGTGCCAGCAGTTTTGCCCGGTCGAGTAGAGACAATGAGCAGTTCTTC
>-|TRBJ2-6|TRBV18
CASSPPTGTSGANVLTF
TGTGCCAGCTCACCACCCACCGGGACCTCTGGGGCCAACGTCCTGACTTTC
>TRBD2|TRBJ2-7|TRBV29-1
CSVRLAGSYEQYF
TGCAGCGTAAGACTAGCGGGCTCCTACGAGCAGTACTTC
>-|TRBJ2-7|TRBV29-1
CSVEIRGLSYEQYF
TGCAGCGTTGAAATCAGGGGTCTAAGTTACGAGCAGTACTTC
>-|TRBJ2-3|TRBV9
CASSAEGGTDTQYF
TGTGCCAGCAGCGCGGAGGGGGGCACAGATACGCAGTATTTT
>-|TRBJ2-5|TRBV27
CASSQTGQETQYF
TGTGCCAGCAGCCAAACAGGACAAGAGACCCAGTACTTC
>-|TRBJ2-7|TRBV9
CASSAGDWSEQYF
TGTGCCAGCAGCGCAGGAGACTGGAGCGAGCAGTACTTC
>TRBD1|TRBJ1-1|TRBV18
CASSPRTGLMNTEAFF
TGTGCCAGCTCACCCCGGACAGGCCTCATGAACACTGAAGCTTTCTTT
>TRBD1|TRBJ2-6|TRBV2
CASSEMGPGQGLSGANVLTF
TGTGCCAGCAGTGAAATGGGGCCGGGACAGGGGCTCTCTGGGGCCAACGTCCTGACTTTC
>-|TRBJ1-3|TRBV7-6
CASSQNRDKYF
TGTGCCAGCAGCCAAAATAGGGACAAGTATTTT
>TRBD2|TRBJ2-3|TRBV7-6
CASSPEGGSPTDTQYF
TGTGCCAGCAGCCCAGAGGGCGGGAGTCCCACAGATACGCAGTATTTT